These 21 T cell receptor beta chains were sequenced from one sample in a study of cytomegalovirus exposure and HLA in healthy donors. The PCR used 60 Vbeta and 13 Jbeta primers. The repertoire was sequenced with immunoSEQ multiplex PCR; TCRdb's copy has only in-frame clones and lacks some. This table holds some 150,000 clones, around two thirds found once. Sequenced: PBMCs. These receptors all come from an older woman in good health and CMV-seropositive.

CDR3 sequence (DNA): TGTGCCAGCATGGCGGCGGGGCTTAATAATGAAAAACTGTTTTTT. Residues: CASMAAGLNNEKLFF. The gene calls are TRBV27 and TRBJ1-4; TRBD1 is a possible D gene (5 bases). Trimming took 7 bases from V and 4 from J, leaving 16 bases between them. The CDR3 contains 15 residues. CDR1 is MNHEY and CDR2 is SMNVEV in the germline V gene (reference sequence).

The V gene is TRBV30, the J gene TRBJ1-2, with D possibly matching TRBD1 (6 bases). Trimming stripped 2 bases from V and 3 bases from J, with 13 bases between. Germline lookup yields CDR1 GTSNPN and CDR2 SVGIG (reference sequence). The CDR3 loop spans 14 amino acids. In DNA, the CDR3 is TGTGCCTGGAGTCACCAACAGGGTTACTATGGCTACACCTTC. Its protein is CAWSHQQGYYGYTF.

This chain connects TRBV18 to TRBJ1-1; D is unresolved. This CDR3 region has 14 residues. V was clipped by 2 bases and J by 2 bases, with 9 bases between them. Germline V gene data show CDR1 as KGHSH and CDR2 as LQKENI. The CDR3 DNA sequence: TGTGCCAGCTCACCATTGACGGGAAACACTGAAGCTTTCTTT. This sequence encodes CASSPLTGNTEAFF.

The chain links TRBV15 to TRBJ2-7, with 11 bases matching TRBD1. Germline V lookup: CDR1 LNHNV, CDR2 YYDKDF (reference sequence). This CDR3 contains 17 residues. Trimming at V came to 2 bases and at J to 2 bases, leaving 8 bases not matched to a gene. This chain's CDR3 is CATSRPVKGQGAYEQYF. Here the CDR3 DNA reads TGTGCCACCAGCAGACCTGTAAAGGGACAGGGGGCCTACGAGCAGTACTTC. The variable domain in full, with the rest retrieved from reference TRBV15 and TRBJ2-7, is DAMVIQNPRYQVTQFGKPVTLSCSQTLNHNVMYWYQQKSSQAPKLLFHYYDKDFNNEADTPDNFQSRRPNTSFCFLDIRSPGLGDTAMYLCATSRPVKGQGAYEQYFGPGTRLTVT.

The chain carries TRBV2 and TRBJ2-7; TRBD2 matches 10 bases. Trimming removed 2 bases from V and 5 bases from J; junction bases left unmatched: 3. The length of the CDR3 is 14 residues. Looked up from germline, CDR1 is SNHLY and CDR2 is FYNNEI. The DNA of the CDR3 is TGTGCCAGCAGTGAACTAGCGGGAGTGAACGAGCAGTACTTC. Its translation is CASSELAGVNEQYF.

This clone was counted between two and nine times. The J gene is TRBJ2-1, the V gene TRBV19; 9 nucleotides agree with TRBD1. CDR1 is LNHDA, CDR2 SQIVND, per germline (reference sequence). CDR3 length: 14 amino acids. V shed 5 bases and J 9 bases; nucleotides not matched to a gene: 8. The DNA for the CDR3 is TGTGCCAGTAGTTTACACAGGGGGCCAATTGAGCAGTTCTTC. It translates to CASSLHRGPIEQFF. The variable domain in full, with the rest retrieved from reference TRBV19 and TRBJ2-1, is DGGITQSPKYLFRKEGQNVTLSCEQNLNHDAMYWYRQDPGQGLRLIYYSQIVNDFQKGDIAEGYSVSREKKESFPLTVTSAQKNPTAFYLCASSLHRGPIEQFFGPGTRLTVL.

CDR3 nucleotide sequence: TGTGCCAGCAGCGGAGACAGCTATGGCTACACCTTC. Encoded protein: CASSGDSYGYTF. The V and J genes are TRBV7-9 and TRBJ1-2, with D possibly being TRBD1 (5 bases). Germline CDR1 SEHNR, CDR2 FQNEAQ (reference sequence). The CDR3 sequence is 12 residues long. V lost 5 bases to trimming and J lost 4 bases, with 8 bases between them. Complete variable domain (other parts from reference TRBV7-9 and TRBJ1-2): DTGVSQNPRHKITKRGQNVTFRCDPISEHNRLYWYRQTLGQGPEFLTYFQNEAQLEKSRLLSDRFSAERPKGSFSTLEIQRTEQGDSAMYLCASSGDSYGYTFGSGTRLTVV.

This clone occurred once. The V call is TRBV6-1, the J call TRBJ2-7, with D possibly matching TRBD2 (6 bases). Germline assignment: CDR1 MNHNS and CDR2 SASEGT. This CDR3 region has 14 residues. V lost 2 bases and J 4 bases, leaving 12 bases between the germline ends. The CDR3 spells CASSEMWGTYEQYF. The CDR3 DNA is TGTGCCAGCAGTGAAATGTGGGGGACTTACGAGCAGTACTTC.

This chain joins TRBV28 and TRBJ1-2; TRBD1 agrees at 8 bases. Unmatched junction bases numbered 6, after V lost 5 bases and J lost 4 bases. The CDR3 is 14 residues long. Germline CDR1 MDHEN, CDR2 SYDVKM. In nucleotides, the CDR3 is TGTGCCAGCAGTCCCCGGGACAGGATCTATGGCTACACCTTC. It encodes CASSPRDRIYGYTF.

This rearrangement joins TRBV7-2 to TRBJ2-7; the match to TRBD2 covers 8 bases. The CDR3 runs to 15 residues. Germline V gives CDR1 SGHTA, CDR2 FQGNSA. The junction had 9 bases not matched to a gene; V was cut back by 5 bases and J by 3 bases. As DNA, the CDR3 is TGTGCCAGCAGCCCCCAGGCGCGGGAGGTCTACGAGCAGTACTTC. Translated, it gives CASSPQAREVYEQYF.

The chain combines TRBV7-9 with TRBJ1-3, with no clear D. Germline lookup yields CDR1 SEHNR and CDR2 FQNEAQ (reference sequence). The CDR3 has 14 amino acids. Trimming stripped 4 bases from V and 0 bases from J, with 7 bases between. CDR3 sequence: CASSSTSSGNTIYF. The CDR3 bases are TGTGCCAGCAGCTCTACTAGCTCTGGAAACACCATATATTTT.

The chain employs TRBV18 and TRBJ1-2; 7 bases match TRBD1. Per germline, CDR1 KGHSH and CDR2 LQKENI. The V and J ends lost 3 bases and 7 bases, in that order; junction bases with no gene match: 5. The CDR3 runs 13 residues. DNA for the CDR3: TGTGCCAGCTCACCTCCAGGGGGTGGTGGCTACACCTTC. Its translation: CASSPPGGGGYTF.

CDR3 coding DNA: TGTGCCAGCAGTGAAGCTGGAAGGAATAAGAGGTATGGCTACACCTTC. Amino acids: CASSEAGRNKRYGYTF. This rearrangement joins TRBV6-1 to TRBJ1-2; no clear D gene. CDR1 and CDR2 from the germline V gene are MNHNS and SASEGT. V lost 0 bases, J lost 5 bases, and 16 bases lay in between. The CDR3 has 16 residues.

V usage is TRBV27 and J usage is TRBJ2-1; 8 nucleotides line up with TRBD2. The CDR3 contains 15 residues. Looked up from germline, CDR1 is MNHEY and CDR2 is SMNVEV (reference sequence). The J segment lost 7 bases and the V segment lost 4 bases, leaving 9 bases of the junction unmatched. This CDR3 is CASSSPGLGMNEQFF. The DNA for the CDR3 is TGTGCCAGCAGTTCTCCGGGACTAGGAATGAATGAGCAGTTCTTC.

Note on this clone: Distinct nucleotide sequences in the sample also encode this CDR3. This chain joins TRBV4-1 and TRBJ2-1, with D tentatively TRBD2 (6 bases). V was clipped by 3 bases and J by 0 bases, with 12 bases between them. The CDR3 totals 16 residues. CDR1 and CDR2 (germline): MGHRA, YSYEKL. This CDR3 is CASSQVSGSSYNEQFF. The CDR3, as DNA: TGCGCCAGCAGCCAGGTTAGCGGAAGCTCCTACAATGAGCAGTTCTTC.

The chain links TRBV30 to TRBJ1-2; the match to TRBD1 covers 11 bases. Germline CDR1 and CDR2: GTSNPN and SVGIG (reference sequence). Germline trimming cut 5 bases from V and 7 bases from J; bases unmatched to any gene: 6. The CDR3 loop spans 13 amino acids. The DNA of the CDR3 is TGTGCCTGGGCATCCGGGACAGGGGGTGGCTACACCTTC. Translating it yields CAWASGTGGGYTF.

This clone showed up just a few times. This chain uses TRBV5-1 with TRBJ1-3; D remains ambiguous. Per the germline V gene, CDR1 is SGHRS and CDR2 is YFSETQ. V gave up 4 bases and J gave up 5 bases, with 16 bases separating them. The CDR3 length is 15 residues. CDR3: CASSIVGDLRNTIYF. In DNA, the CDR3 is TGCGCCAGCAGCATCGTTGGAGATTTGCGAAACACCATATATTTT. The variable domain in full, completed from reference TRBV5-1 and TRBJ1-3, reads KAGVTQTPRYLIKTRGQQVTLSCSPISGHRSVSWYQQTPGQGLQFLFEYFSETQRNKGNFPGRFSGRQFSNSRSEMNVSTLELGDSALYLCASSIVGDLRNTIYFGEGSWLTVV.

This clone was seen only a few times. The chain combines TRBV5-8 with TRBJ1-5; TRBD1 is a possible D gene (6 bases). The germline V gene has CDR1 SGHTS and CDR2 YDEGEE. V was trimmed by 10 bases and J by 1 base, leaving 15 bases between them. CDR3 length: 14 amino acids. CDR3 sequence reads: CAVGGFGSNQPQHF. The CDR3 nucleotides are TGTGCCGTAGGGGGATTCGGGAGCAATCAGCCCCAGCATTTT.

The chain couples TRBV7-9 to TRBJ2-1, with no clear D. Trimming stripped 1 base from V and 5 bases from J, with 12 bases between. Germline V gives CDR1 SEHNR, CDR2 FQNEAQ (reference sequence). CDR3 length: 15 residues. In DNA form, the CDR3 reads TGTGCCAGCAGCTTAGGCGCCCCAACAGACAATGAGCAGTTCTTC. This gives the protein CASSLGAPTDNEQFF.

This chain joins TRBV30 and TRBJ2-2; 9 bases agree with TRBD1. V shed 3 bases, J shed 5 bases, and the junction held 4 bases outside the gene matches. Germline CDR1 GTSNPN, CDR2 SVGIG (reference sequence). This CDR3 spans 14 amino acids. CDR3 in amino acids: CAWRGGQGTGELFF. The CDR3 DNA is TGTGCCTGGAGGGGGGGACAGGGAACCGGGGAGCTGTTTTTT. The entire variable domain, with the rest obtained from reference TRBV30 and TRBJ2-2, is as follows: SQTIHQWPATLVQPVGSPLSLECTVEGTSNPNLYWYRQAAGRGLQLLFYSVGIGQISSEVPQNLSASRPQDRQFILSSKKLLLSDSGFYLCAWRGGQGTGELFFGEGSRLTVL.

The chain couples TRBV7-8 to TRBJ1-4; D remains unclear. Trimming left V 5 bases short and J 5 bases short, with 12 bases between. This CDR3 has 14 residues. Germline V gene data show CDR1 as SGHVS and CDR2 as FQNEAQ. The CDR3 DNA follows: TGTGCCAGCAGCCTCCCCGGACTAAATGAAAAACTGTTTTTT. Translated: CASSLPGLNEKLFF.